This TCR beta chain was sequenced during a study of pediatric ulcerative colitis. Method: immunoSEQ multiplex PCR; TCRdb's copy keeps in-frame clones and lacks some. The sample records 25,000 to 35,000 clones, roughly 78% being singletons. The sequence was obtained from a boy between 10 and 17 years old with severe ulcerative colitis. Sequencing used blood.

CDR3 loop: CASMGSSGEYYYGYTF. The DNA of the CDR3 is TGTGCCAGTATGGGGAGTTCAGGGGAATATTACTATGGCTACACCTTC. The chain couples TRBV19 to TRBJ1-2; possible D gene TRBD1, 6 bases. V dropped 7 bases and J dropped 3 bases, with 21 bases sitting between them. The CDR3 loop spans 16 amino acids. Looked up from germline, CDR1 is LNHDA and CDR2 is SQIVND (reference sequence). Filled out from reference TRBV19 and TRBJ1-2, the complete variable domain reads DGGITQSPKYLFRKEGQNVTLSCEQNLNHDAMYWYRQDPGQGLRLIYYSQIVNDFQKGDIAEGYSVSREKKESFPLTVTSAQKNPTAFYLCASMGSSGEYYYGYTFGSGTRLTVV.